A single sample is the source of the 12 T cell receptor beta chains below, sequenced in a study of cytomegalovirus exposure and HLA in healthy donors. PCR involved 60 Vbeta and 13 Jbeta primers. Using immunoSEQ multiplex PCR, the repertoire was profiled, and TCRdb retains in-frame clones only, with some absent. This sample has roughly 190,000 clones, with around 83% found just once. Sequencing was performed on PBMCs. Source of these receptors: a man aged 35 to 55 in good health and CMV-seropositive.

The V call is TRBV14, the J call TRBJ2-7; TRBD2 matches at 11 bases. Germline values: CDR1 SGHDN, CDR2 FVKESK. With 4 bases clipped from V and 3 bases from J, the junction kept 11 bases outside the gene matches. The length of the CDR3 is 17 residues. In DNA, the CDR3 is TGTGCCAGCAGCCGGGGCCTTAGCGGGAGGGCCCTCTACGAGCAGTACTTC. Translated: CASSRGLSGRALYEQYF.

This sequence joins TRBV2 and TRBJ1-5; D gene unclear. V was cut by 11 bases and J by 6 bases, with 17 bases left in between. CDR3 size: 13 residues. Per germline, CDR1 SNHLY and CDR2 FYNNEI. The CDR3 is CAGCRSEGQPQHF. In DNA form, the CDR3 reads TGTGCCGGTTGTCGCAGCGAAGGTCAGCCCCAGCATTTT.

V usage is TRBV5-1 and J usage is TRBJ2-3, with D possibly matching TRBD2 (6 bases). Germline lookup yields CDR1 SGHRS and CDR2 YFSETQ. The CDR3 covers 18 residues. Trimming cost V 1 base and J 0 bases, with 18 bases left between them. For the CDR3, the DNA is TGCGCCAGCAGCTTGCATTTTAGTGGCGGGGCTAGCACAGATACGCAGTATTTT. Translating gives CASSLHFSGGASTDTQYF.

This sequence joins TRBV2 and TRBJ1-2; D remains unclear. This CDR3 contains 12 residues. Trimming stripped 2 bases from V and 4 bases from J, with 5 bases between. Germline-derived CDR1 and CDR2 are SNHLY and FYNNEI. The CDR3 DNA is TGTGCCAGCAGTGAACTCCCCTATGGCTACACCTTC. Amino acids: CASSELPYGYTF.

The CDR3 nucleotides read TGTGCCAGCTCACCCGACACCCTCTATGGCTACACCTTC. It yields the protein CASSPDTLYGYTF. The J gene is TRBJ1-2, the V gene TRBV18; D gene ambiguous. Trimming shortened V by 3 bases and J by 4 bases, and 9 bases separated the two germline ends. Germline values: CDR1 KGHSH, CDR2 LQKENI. This CDR3 has 13 amino acids. Based on the CDR3 plus reference TRBV18 and TRBJ1-2, the full variable domain is NAGVMQNPRHLVRRRGQEARLRCSPMKGHSHVYWYRQLPEEGLKFMVYLQKENIIDESGMPKERFSAEFPKEGPSILRIQQVVRGDSAAYFCASSPDTLYGYTFGSGTRLTVV.

This chain connects TRBV15 to TRBJ2-3; the match to TRBD1 covers 8 bases. This CDR3 has 16 amino acids. Germline V gene data show CDR1 as LNHNV and CDR2 as YYDKDF (reference sequence). Trimming took 1 base from V and 6 from J; bases not matched to a gene: 9. The CDR3 sequence: CATSRATGVGRDTQYF. CDR3 sequence (DNA): TGTGCCACCAGCAGAGCGACAGGGGTGGGTAGGGATACGCAGTATTTT.

This chain links TRBV23-1 with TRBJ2-1, with D perhaps matching TRBD2 (6 bases). TRBV23-1 is given ORF status, its function remaining uncertain. V was cut by 6 bases and J by 2 bases, with 14 bases left in between. The CDR3 sequence is 15 residues long. The CDR3 is CASSPGLPTYNEQFF. Here the CDR3 DNA reads TGCGCCAGCAGCCCGGGACTTCCTACCTACAATGAGCAGTTCTTC.

This sequence joins TRBV7-9 and TRBJ2-5; TRBD2 matches 13 bases. V shed 0 bases and J 4 bases; nucleotides not matched to a gene: 5. CDR3 length: 17 residues. Germline-derived CDR1 and CDR2 are SEHNR and FQNEAQ (reference sequence). The chain's CDR3 is CASSLAGLAGARETQYF. CDR3 DNA: TGTGCCAGCAGCTTAGCAGGACTAGCGGGAGCTAGAGAGACCCAGTACTTC.

The rearrangement joins TRBV10-2 to TRBJ1-1, with D possibly matching TRBD1 (6 bases). V was trimmed by 5 bases and J by 5 bases, leaving 15 bases between them. Germline CDR1 WSHSY, CDR2 SAAADI. This CDR3 is built from 14 residues. CDR3 loop: CASSLGGATTEAFF. The CDR3 coding sequence is TGCGCCAGCAGTTTAGGGGGGGCGACGACTGAAGCTTTCTTT.

V usage is TRBV27 and J usage is TRBJ2-1; D might be TRBD1 (6 bases). V was pared by 5 bases and J by 4 bases, with 27 bases between. Germline lookup yields CDR1 MNHEY and CDR2 SMNVEV (reference sequence). The CDR3 loop spans 19 amino acids. In DNA, the CDR3 is TGTGCCAGCAGTCTGAAGGTTAGGGGGTCAACGGCCTCTTACAATGAGCAGTTCTTC. It translates to CASSLKVRGSTASYNEQFF.

The rearrangement links TRBV5-1 to TRBJ2-1; 9 bases are shared with TRBD1. Germline V lookup: CDR1 SGHRS, CDR2 YFSETQ. This CDR3 is built from 15 residues. Trimming at V came to 2 bases and at J to 4 bases, leaving 4 bases not matched to a gene. The CDR3 DNA reads as TGCGCCAGCAGCTTTGGGGACAGGGATTACAATGAGCAGTTCTTC. This codes for CASSFGDRDYNEQFF.

The genes are TRBV5-1 and TRBJ2-4; D is uncertain. Germline V gene sequence: CDR1 SGHRS, CDR2 YFSETQ. CDR3 length equals 14 residues. The V end was cut by 4 bases, the J end by 2 bases, with 10 bases between. CDR3 coding DNA: TGCGCCAGCAGCCCCGACTTAACCAAAAACATTCAGTACTTC. As protein: CASSPDLTKNIQYF.